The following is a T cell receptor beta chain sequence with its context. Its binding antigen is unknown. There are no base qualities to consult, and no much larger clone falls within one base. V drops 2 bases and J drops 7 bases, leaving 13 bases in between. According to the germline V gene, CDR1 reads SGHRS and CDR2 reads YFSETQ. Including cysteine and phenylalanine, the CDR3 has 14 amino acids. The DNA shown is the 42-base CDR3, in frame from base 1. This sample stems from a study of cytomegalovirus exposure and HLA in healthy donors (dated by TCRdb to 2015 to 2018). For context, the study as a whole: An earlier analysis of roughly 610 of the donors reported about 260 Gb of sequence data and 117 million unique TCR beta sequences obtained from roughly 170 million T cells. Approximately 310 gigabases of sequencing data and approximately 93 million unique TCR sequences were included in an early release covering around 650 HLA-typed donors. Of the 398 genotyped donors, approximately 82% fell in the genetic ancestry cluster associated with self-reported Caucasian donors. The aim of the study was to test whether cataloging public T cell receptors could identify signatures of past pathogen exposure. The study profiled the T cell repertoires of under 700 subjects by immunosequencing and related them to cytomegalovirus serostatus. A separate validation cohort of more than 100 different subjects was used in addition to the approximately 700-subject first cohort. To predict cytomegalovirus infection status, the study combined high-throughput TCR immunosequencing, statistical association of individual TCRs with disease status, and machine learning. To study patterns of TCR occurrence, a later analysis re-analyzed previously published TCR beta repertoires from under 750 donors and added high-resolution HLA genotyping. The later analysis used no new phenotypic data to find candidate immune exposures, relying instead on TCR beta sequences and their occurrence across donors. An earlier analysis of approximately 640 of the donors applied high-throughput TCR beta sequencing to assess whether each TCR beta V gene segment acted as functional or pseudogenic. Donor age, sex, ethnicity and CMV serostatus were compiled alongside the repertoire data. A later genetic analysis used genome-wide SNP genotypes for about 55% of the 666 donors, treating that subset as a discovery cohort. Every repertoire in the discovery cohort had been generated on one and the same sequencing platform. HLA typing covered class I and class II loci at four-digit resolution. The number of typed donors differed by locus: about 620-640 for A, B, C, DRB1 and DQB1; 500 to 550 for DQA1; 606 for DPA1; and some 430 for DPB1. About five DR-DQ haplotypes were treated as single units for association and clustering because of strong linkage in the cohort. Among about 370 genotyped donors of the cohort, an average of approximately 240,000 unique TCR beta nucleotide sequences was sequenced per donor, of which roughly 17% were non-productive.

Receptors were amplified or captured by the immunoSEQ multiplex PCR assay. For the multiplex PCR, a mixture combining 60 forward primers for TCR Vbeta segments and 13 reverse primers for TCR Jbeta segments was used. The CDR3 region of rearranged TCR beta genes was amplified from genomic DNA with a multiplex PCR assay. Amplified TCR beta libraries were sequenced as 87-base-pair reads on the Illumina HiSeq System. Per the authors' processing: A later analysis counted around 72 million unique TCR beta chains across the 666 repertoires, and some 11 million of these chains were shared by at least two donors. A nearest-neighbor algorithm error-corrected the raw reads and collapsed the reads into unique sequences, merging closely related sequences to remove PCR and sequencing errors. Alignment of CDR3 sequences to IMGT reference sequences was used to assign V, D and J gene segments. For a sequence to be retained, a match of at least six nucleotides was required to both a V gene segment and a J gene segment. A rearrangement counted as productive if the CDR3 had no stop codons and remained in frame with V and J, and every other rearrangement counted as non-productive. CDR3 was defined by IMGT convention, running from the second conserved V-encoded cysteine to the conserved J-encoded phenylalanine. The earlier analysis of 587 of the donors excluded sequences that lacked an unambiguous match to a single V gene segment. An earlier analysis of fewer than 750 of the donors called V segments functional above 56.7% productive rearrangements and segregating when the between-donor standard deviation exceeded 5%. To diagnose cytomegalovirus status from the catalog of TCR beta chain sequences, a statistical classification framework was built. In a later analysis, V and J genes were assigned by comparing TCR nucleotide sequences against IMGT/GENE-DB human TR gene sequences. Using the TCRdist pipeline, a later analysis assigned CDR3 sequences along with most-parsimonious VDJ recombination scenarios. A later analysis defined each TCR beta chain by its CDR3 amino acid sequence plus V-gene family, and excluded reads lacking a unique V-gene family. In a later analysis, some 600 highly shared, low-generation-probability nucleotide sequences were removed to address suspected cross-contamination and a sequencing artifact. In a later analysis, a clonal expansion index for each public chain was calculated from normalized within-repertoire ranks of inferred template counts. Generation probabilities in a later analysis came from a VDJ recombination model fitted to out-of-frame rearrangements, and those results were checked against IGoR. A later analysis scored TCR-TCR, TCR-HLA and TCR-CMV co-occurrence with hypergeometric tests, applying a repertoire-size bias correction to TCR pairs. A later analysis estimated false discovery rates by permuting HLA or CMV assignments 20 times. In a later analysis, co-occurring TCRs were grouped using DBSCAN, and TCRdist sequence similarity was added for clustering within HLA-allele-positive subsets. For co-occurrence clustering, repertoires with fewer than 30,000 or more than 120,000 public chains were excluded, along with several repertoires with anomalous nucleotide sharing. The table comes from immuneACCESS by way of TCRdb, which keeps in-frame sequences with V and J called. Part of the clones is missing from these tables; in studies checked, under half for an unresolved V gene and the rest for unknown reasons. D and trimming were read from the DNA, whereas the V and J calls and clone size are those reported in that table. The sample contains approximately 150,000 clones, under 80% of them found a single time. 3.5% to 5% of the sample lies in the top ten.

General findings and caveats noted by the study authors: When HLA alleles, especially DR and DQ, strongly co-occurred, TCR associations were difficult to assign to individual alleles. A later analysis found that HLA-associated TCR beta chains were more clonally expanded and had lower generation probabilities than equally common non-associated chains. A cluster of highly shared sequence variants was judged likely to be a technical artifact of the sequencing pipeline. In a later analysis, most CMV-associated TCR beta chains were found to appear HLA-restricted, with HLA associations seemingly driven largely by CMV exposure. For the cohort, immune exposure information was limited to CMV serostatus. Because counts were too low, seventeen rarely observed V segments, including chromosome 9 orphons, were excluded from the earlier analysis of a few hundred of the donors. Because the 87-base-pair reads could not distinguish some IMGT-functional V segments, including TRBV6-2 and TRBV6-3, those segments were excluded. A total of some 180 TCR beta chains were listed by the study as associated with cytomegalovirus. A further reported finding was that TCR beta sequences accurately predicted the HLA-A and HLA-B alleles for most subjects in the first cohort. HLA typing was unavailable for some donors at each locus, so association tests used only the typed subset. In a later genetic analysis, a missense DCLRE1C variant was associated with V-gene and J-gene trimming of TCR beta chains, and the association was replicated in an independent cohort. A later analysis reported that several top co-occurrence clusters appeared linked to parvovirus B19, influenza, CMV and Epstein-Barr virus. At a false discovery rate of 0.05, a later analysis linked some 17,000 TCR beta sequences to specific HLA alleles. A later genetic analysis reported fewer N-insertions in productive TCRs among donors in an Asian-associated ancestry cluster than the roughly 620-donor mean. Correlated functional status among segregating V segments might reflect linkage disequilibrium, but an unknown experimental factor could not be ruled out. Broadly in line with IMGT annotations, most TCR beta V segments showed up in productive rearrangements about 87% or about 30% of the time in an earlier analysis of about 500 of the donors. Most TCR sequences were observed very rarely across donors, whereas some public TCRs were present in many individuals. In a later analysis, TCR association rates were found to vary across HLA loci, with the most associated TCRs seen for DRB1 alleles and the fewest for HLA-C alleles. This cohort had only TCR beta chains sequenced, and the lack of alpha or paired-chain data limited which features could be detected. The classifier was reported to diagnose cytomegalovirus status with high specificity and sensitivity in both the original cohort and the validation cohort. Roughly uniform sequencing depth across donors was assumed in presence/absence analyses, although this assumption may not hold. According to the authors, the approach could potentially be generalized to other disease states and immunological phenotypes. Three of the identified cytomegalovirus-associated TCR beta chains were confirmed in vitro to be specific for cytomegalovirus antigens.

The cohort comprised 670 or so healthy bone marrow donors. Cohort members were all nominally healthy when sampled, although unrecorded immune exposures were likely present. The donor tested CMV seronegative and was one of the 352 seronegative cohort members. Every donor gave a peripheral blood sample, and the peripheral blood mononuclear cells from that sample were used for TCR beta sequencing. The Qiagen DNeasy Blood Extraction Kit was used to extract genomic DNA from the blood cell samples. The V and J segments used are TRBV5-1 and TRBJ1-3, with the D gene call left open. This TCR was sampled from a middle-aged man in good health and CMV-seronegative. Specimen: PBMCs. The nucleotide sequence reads TGCGCCAGCAGCTTTCAGGAACGGTGGAACACCATATATTTT. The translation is CASSFQERWNTIYF.